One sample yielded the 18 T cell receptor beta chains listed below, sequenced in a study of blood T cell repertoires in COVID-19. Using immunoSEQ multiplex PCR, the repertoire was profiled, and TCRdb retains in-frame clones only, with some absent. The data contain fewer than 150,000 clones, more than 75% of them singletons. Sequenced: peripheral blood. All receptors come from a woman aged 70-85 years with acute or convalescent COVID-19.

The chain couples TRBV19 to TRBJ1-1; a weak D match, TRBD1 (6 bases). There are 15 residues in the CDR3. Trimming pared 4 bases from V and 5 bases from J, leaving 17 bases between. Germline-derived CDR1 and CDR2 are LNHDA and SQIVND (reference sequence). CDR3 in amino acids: CASSSTGTPKTEAFF. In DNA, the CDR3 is TGTGCCAGTAGTAGCACCGGGACACCGAAGACTGAAGCTTTCTTT.

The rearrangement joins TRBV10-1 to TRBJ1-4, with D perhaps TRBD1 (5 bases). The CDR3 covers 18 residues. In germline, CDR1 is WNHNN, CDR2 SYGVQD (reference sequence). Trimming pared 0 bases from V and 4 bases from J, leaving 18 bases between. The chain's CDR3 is CASSESSEVWGGNEKLFF. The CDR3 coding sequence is TGCGCCAGCAGTGAGTCGAGTGAGGTGTGGGGGGGTAATGAAAAACTGTTTTTT.

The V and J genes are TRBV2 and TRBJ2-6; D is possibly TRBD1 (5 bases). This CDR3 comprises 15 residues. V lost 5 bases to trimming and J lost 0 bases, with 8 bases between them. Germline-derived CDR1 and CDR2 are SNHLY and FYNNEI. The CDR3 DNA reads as TGTGCCAGCAGTCAAGACAGCTCTGGGGCCAACGTCCTGACTTTC. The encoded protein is CASSQDSSGANVLTF.

The CDR3 reads CASSRFLEGYTF. The CDR3 DNA reads as TGTGCCAGCAGCCGATTCCTCGAGGGCTACACCTTC. The chain recombines TRBV7-9 with TRBJ1-2; D remains ambiguous. The V gene's germline CDR1 is SEHNR and CDR2 FQNEAQ (reference sequence). This CDR3 spans 12 amino acids. V dropped 5 bases and J dropped 8 bases, with 12 bases sitting between them.

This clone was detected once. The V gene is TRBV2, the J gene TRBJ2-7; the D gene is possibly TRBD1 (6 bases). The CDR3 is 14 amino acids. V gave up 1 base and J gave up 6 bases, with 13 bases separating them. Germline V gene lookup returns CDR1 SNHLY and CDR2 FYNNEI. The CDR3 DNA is TGTGCCAGCAGTGAAGGGGGGCTACCACCCGAGCAGTACTTC. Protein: CASSEGGLPPEQYF.

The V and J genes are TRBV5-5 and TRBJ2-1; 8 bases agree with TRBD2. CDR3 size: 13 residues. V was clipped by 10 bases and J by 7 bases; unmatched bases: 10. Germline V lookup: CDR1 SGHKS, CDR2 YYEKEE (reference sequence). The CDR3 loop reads CASEGGGFNEQFF. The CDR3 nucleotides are TGTGCCTCCGAGGGCGGGGGGTTTAATGAGCAGTTCTTC. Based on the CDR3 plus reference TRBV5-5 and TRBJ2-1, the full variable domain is DAGVTQSPTHLIKTRGQQVTLRCSPISGHKSVSWYQQVLGQGPQFIFQYYEKEERGRGNFPDRFSARQFPNYSSELNVNALLLGDSALYLCASEGGGFNEQFFGPGTRLTVL.

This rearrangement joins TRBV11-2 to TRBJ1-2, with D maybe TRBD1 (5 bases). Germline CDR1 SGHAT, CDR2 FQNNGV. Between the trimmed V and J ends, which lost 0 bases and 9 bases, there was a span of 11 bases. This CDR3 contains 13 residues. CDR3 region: CASSLDSGVSYTF. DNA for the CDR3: TGTGCCAGCAGCTTAGATTCGGGGGTGAGCTACACCTTC.

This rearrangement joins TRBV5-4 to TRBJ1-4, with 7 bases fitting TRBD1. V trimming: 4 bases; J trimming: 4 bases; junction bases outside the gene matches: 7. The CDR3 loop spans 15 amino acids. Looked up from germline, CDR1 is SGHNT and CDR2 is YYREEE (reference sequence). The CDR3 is CASSSRQGLNEKLFF. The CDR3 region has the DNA TGTGCCAGCAGCAGCCGACAGGGACTTAATGAAAAACTGTTTTTT.

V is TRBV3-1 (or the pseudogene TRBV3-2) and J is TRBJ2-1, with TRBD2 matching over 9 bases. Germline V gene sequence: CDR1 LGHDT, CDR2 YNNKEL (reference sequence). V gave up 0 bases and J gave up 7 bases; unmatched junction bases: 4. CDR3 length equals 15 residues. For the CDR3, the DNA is TGTGCCAGCAGCCAAGAGAGCCTAGCGGGGAATGAGCAGTTCTTC. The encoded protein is CASSQESLAGNEQFF.

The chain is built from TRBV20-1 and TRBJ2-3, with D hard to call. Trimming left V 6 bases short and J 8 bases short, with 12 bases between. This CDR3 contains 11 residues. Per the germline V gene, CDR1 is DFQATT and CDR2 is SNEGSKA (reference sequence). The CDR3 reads CSALQQPTQYF. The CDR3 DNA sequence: TGCAGTGCCCTTCAACAACCTACGCAGTATTTT.

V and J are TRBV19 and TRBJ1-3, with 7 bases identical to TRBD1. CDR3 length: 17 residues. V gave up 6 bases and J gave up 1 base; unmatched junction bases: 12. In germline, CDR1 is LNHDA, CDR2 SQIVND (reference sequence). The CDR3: CASSKEQGFISGNTIYF. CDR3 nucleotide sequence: TGTGCCAGTAGCAAAGAACAGGGGTTCATTTCTGGAAACACCATATATTTT.

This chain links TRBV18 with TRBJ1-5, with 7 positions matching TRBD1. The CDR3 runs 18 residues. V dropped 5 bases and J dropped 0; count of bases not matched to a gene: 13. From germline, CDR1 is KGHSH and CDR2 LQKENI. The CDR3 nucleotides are TGTGCCAGCTCAGAAACAGGGGCGAGCTCTTATAGCAATCAGCCCCAGCATTTT. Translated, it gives CASSETGASSYSNQPQHF.

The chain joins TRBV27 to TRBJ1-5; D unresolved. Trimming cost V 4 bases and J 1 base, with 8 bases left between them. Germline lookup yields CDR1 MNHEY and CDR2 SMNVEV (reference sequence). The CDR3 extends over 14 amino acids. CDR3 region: CASSSSISNQPQHF. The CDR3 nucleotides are TGTGCCAGCAGTTCATCAATAAGCAATCAGCCCCAGCATTTT.

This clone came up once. The CDR3 protein is CASSPTRGNEQFF. The CDR3 region has the DNA TGTGCCAGCTCACCTACCAGGGGGAATGAGCAGTTCTTC. J is TRBJ2-1 and V is TRBV18; 7 nucleotides line up with TRBD1. With 3 bases clipped from V and 7 bases from J, the junction kept 3 bases outside the gene matches. The germline V gene encodes CDR1 KGHSH and CDR2 LQKENI. This CDR3 is built from 13 residues.

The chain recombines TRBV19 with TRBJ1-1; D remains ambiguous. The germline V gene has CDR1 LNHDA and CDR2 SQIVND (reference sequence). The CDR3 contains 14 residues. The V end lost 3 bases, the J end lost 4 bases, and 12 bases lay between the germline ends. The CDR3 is CASSILGSGTEAFF. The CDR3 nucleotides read TGTGCCAGTAGTATCCTTGGTTCGGGCACTGAAGCTTTCTTT.

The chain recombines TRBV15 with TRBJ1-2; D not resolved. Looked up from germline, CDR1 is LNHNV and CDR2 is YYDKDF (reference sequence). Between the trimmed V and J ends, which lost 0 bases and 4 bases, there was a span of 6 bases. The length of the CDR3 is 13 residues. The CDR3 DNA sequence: TGTGCCACCAGCAGAGACAGAAGCTATGGCTACACCTTC. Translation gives CATSRDRSYGYTF.

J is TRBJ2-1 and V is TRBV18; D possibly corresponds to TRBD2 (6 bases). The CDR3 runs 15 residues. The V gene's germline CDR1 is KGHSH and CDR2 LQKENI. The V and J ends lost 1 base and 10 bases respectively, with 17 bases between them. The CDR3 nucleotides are TGTGCCAGCTCACCACTAGAGTCCTTTGCGGGAGAGCAGTTCTTC. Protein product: CASSPLESFAGEQFF. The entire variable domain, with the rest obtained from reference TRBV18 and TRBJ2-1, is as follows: NAGVMQNPRHLVRRRGQEARLRCSPMKGHSHVYWYRQLPEEGLKFMVYLQKENIIDESGMPKERFSAEFPKEGPSILRIQQVVRGDSAAYFCASSPLESFAGEQFFGPGTRLTVL.

This chain's CDR3 is CASSESRGRSEAFF. The CDR3 DNA reads as TGCGCCAGCAGTGAGTCAAGGGGCAGGAGTGAAGCTTTCTTT. The chain links TRBV10-1 to TRBJ1-1; weak D call: TRBD1 (5 bases). This CDR3 contains 14 residues. V lost 0 bases to trimming and J lost 7 bases, with 12 bases between them. Germline CDR1 and CDR2: WNHNN and SYGVQD (reference sequence).